The 4 T cell receptor beta chains presented below share a single source sample, sequenced in a study of response to subunit inactivated influenza vaccine. TCRdb used MiXCR to reprocess the RT-PCR reads, holding one entry per CDR3 protein. The sample holds 290,000 or so distinct CDR3 sequences, over 20% seen once. The material sequenced was PBMCs from blood, taken roughly 20 months after vaccination. These receptors were taken from a man aged 50-75 years who received an inactivated influenza vaccine.

In this sample, this clonotype turned up a few times. The V and J genes are TRBV7-2 and TRBJ2-2, with 8 bases lining up with TRBD1. This CDR3 is built from 13 residues. CDR1 SGHTA and CDR2 FQGNSA come from the germline V gene. Unmatched junction bases numbered 1, after V lost 6 bases and J lost 4 bases. DNA of the CDR3: TGTGCCAGCAGTACAGGGGGCACCGGGGAGCTGTTTTTT. Its protein is CASSTGGTGELFF. Full variable domain (remainder filled in from reference TRBV7-2 and TRBJ2-2): GAGVSQSPSNKVTEKGKDVELRCDPISGHTALYWYRQSLGQGLEFLIYFQGNSAPDKSGLPSDRFSAERTGGSVSTLTIQRTQQEDSAVYLCASSTGGTGELFFGEGSRLTVL.

This clonotype showed up just a few times. The chain employs TRBV7-2 and TRBJ1-3; D is undetermined. Trimming took 2 bases from V and 5 from J, leaving 7 bases between them. The germline V gene encodes CDR1 SGHTA and CDR2 FQGNSA. The CDR3 consists of 13 residues. In nucleotides, the CDR3 is TGTGCCAGCAGCTTAAACCCTCGAAACACCATATATTTT. It codes for CASSLNPRNTIYF. The complete variable domain, with remaining parts taken from reference TRBV7-2 and TRBJ1-3, reads GAGVSQSPSNKVTEKGKDVELRCDPISGHTALYWYRQSLGQGLEFLIYFQGNSAPDKSGLPSDRFSAERTGGSVSTLTIQRTQQEDSAVYLCASSLNPRNTIYFGEGSWLTVV.

This chain uses TRBV5-1 with TRBJ1-2; 8 bases match TRBD1. The CDR3 sequence is 19 residues long. The germline V gene has CDR1 SGHRS and CDR2 YFSETQ. The V segment lost 4 bases and the J segment 7 bases; nucleotides outside the gene matches: 24. CDR3 sequence reads: CASSLGQGYLRTTSTGYTF. In DNA form, the CDR3 reads TGCGCCAGCAGCCTCGGACAGGGCTACTTACGAACTACAAGTACTGGCTACACCTTC.

This clonotype showed up just a few times. The J gene is TRBJ1-5, the V gene TRBV7-2; D not resolved. Trimming removed 1 base at V and 2 bases at J, with 6 bases between. The germline V gene has CDR1 SGHTA and CDR2 FQGNSA. This CDR3 spans 14 amino acids. Here the CDR3 DNA reads TGTGCCAGCAGCTTAGATTATGGCAATCAGCCCCAGCATTTT. This encodes CASSLDYGNQPQHF.